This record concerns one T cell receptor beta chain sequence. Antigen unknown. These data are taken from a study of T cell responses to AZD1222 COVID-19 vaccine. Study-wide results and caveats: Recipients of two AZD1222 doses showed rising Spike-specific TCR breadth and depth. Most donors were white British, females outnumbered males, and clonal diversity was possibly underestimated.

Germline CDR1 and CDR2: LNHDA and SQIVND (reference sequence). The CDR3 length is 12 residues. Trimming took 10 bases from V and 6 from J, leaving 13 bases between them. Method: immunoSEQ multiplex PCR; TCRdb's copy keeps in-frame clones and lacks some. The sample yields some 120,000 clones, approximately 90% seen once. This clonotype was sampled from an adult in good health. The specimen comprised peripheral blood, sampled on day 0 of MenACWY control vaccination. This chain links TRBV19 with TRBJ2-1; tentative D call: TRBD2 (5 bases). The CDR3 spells CATTPGSNEQFF. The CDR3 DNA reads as TGTGCCACCACCCCGGGGAGCAATGAGCAGTTCTTC. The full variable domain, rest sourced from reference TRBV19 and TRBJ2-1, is DGGITQSPKYLFRKEGQNVTLSCEQNLNHDAMYWYRQDPGQGLRLIYYSQIVNDFQKGDIAEGYSVSREKKESFPLTVTSAQKNPTAFYLCATTPGSNEQFFGPGTRLTVL.